This TCR beta chain was identified in a study of PD-1 blockade in classical Hodgkin lymphoma. About the research overall: Patients were given intravenous nivolumab, 3 mg/kg, every 2 weeks.

Sample time point: cycle 4 day 1 (C4D1), after more than 5 weeks of nivolumab. With no exception, relapse followed autologous stem cell transplantation in all patients, and brentuximab vedotin exposure varied. Classifying best responses yielded complete response, partial response or progressive disease. With respect to this clone: Its target is not known.

Some clones are missing from TCRdb's copy, which holds only in-frame ones; the method was immunoSEQ multiplex PCR. The data contain around 92,000 clones, 75% to 85% of them singletons. The study, taken as a whole, reports: Any patient who commenced nivolumab under 1 year after ASCT was excluded. Prior to therapy, complete responders displayed diversity much like that of newly diagnosed patients.

The sequence was collected from a human donor with classical Hodgkin lymphoma. The input for sequencing was peripheral blood mononuclear cells (PBMCs), taken before the fourth cycle of nivolumab.

The DNA for the CDR3 is TGTGCCAGCAGCTTTAGGACTAGTCTCAATGAGCAGTTCTTC. Encoded protein: CASSFRTSLNEQFF. J is TRBJ2-1 and V is TRBV7-8; 7 bases are shared with TRBD2. CDR1 SGHVS and CDR2 FQNEAQ come from the germline V gene. The CDR3 length is 14 residues. V dropped 3 bases and J dropped 6; count of bases not matched to a gene: 5.